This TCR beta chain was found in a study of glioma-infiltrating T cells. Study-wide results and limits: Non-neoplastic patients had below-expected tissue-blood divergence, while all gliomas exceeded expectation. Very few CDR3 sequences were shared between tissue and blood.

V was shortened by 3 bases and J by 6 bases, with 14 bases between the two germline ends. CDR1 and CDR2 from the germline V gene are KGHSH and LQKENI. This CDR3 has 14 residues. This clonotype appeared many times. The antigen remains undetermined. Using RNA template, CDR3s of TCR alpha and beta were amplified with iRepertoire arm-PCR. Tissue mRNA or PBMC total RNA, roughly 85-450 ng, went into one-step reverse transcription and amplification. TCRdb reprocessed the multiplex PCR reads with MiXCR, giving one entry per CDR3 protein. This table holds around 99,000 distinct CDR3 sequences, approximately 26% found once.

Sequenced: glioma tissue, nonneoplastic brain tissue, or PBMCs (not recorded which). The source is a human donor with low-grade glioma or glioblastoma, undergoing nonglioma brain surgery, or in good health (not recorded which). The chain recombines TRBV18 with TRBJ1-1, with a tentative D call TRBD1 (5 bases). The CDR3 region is CASSPQGFRPEAFF. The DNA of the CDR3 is TGTGCCAGCTCACCGCAGGGATTTCGCCCTGAAGCTTTCTTT.